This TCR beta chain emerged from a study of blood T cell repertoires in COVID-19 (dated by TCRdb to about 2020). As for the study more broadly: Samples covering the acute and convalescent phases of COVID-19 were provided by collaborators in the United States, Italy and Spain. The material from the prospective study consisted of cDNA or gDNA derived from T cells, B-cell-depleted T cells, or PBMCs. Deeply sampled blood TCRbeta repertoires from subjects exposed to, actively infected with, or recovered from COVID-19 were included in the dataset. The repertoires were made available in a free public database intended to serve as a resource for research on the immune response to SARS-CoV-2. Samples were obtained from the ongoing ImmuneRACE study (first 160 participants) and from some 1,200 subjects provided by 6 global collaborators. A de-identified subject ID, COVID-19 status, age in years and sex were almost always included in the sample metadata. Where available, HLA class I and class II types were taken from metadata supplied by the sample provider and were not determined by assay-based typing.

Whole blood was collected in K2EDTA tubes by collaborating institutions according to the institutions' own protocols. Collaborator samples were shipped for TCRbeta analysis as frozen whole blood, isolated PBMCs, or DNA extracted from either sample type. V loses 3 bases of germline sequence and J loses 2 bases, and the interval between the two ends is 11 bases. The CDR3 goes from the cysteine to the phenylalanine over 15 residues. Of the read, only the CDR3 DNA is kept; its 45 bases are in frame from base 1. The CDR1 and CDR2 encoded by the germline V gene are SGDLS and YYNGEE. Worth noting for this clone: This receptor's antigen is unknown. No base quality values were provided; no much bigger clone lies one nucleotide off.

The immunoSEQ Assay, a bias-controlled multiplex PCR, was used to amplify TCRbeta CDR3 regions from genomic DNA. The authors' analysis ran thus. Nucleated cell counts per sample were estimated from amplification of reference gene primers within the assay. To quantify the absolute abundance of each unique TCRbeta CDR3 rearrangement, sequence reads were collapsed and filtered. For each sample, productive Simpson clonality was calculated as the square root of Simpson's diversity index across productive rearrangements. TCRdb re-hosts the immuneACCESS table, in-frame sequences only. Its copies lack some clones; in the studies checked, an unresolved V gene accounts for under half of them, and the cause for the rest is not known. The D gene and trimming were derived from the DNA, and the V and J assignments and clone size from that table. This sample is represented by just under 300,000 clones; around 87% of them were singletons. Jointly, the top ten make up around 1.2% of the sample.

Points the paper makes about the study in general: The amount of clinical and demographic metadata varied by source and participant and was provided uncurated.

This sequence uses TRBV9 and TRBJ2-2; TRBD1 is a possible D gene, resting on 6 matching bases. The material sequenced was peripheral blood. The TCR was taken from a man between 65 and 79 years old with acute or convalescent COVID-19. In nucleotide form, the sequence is TGTGCCAGCAGCGCCCGGGACACAAACACCGGGGAGCTGTTTTTT. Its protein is CASSARDTNTGELFF. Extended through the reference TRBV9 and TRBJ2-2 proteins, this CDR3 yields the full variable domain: DSGVTQTPKHLITATGQRVTLRCSPRSGDLSVYWYQQSLDQGLQFLIQYYNGEERAKGNILERFSAQQFPDLHSELNLSSLELGDSALYFCASSARDTNTGELFFGEGSRLTVL.